The 23 T cell receptor beta chains reported below all come from one sample, sequenced in a study of shared clonotypes between healthy human individuals. CD45RO-negative CD8 cells positively selected for CCR7 made up the naive population, which excluded terminally differentiated effector memory CD45RA+ cells. Measured with immunoSEQ multiplex PCR; TCRdb has only the in-frame clones, and not every one. The sample lists about 820,000 clones, about 92% occurring once. The sample consisted of naive CD8+ T cells sorted from blood. These receptors were taken from a man under 40 in good health.

The CDR3: CASSVGTSAYNEQFF. The CDR3 DNA reads as TGCGCCAGCAGTGTGGGGACTAGCGCCTACAATGAGCAGTTCTTC. The gene calls are TRBV10-1 and TRBJ2-1, with TRBD2 identical over 10 bases. V shed 4 bases and J 2 bases; nucleotides not matched to a gene: 2. Germline V lookup: CDR1 WNHNN, CDR2 SYGVQD (reference sequence). CDR3 length equals 15 residues.

This clone appeared once. The chain recombines TRBV5-4 with TRBJ1-3; a possible D gene is TRBD1 (6 bases). The CDR3 consists of 16 residues. Between the trimmed V and J ends, which lost 3 bases and 0 bases, there was a span of 13 bases. Germline values: CDR1 SGHNT, CDR2 YYREEE (reference sequence). CDR3 coding DNA: TGTGCCAGCAGCTGGGGGGAGGACAGCTCTGGAAACACCATATATTTT. Translation: CASSWGEDSSGNTIYF.

The rearrangement links TRBV28 to TRBJ1-1; D uncertain. The CDR3 spans 13 residues. V lost 4 bases and J lost 6, with 12 bases in between. Germline-derived CDR1 and CDR2 are MDHEN and SYDVKM. The CDR3 here is CASSSAGSSEAFF. The CDR3 DNA follows: TGTGCCAGCAGTTCGGCGGGTAGCTCTGAAGCTTTCTTT.

The chain uses TRBV11-2 and TRBJ2-1; 10 bases agree with TRBD2. This CDR3 region has 15 residues. V trimming: 5 bases; J trimming: 7 bases; junction bases outside the gene matches: 8. The V gene's germline CDR1 is SGHAT and CDR2 FQNNGV. Written as DNA, the CDR3 is TGTGCCAGCAGCCTTCTAGCGGGAGAGGGGAATGAGCAGTTCTTC. It codes for CASSLLAGEGNEQFF.

V is TRBV5-6 and J is TRBJ1-2, with a weak D call TRBD1 (6 bases). The germline V gene encodes CDR1 SGHDT and CDR2 YYEEEE. Trimming stripped 8 bases from V and 2 bases from J, with 13 bases between. This CDR3 contains 13 residues. The CDR3 reads CASGGQGNYGYTF. For the CDR3, the DNA is TGTGCCAGTGGGGGACAAGGGAACTATGGCTACACCTTC.

The chain carries TRBV4-1 and TRBJ1-2; 8 nucleotides align to TRBD1. This CDR3 comprises 15 residues. J gave up 0 bases and V 3 bases, and 3 bases lay outside the gene matches. Germline CDR1 is MGHRA and CDR2 is YSYEKL. This CDR3 reads CASSHRDRTNYGYTF. The CDR3 nucleotides read TGCGCCAGCAGCCACCGGGACAGGACTAACTATGGCTACACCTTC.

The chain links TRBV28 to TRBJ1-5; no clear D. The germline CDR1 and CDR2 sequences are MDHEN and SYDVKM. This CDR3 comprises 14 residues. Between the trimmed V and J ends, which lost 6 bases and 0 bases, there was a span of 9 bases. The CDR3 DNA reads as TGTGCCAGCAGATTGGACGGTAGCAATCAGCCCCAGCATTTT. This translates into CASRLDGSNQPQHF. Together with reference TRBV28 and TRBJ1-5, the CDR3 gives the full variable domain: DVKVTQSSRYLVKRTGEKVFLECVQDMDHENMFWYRQDPGLGLRLIYFSYDVKMKEKGDIPEGYSVSREKKERFSLILESASTNQTSMYLCASRLDGSNQPQHFGDGTRLSIL.

To note about this clone: Other DNA sequences in the same sample also yield this CDR3. CDR3 residues: CASSYLGGNEQFF. The DNA for the CDR3 is TGTGCCAGCAGTTACCTGGGGGGGAATGAGCAGTTCTTC. V is TRBV6-5 and J is TRBJ2-1, with 7 nucleotides matching TRBD2. The ends lost 2 bases at V and 7 bases at J; junction bases unmatched: 2. This CDR3 spans 13 amino acids. Per the germline V gene, CDR1 is MNHEY and CDR2 is SVGAGI.

This clone appeared once. A much larger clonotype is one base distant, so this may be a read error. The genes are TRBV7-8 and TRBJ2-1; D ambiguous. The CDR3 length is 12 residues. The V gene lost 5 bases and the J gene lost 4 bases, with 6 bases spanning the gap. Germline CDR1 is SGHVS and CDR2 is FQNEAQ. The CDR3 here is CASSPNYNEQFF. CDR3 DNA sequence: TGTGCCAGCAGCCCTAATTACAATGAGCAGTTCTTC.

This chain connects TRBV4-2 to TRBJ2-7; D is perhaps TRBD2 (6 bases). The CDR3 totals 14 residues. Trimming pared 5 bases from V and 1 base from J, leaving 12 bases between. Germline CDR1 reads LGHNA; CDR2 reads YNFKEQ. CDR3 nucleotide sequence: TGTGCCAGCAGCTATGAGCGGGTATCCTACGAGCAGTACTTC. This gives the protein CASSYERVSYEQYF.

V and J are TRBV4-1 and TRBJ2-7; 7 bases are a match to TRBD2. After removal of 0 bases from V and 7 bases from J, the junction contained 9 bases not matched to a gene. In germline, CDR1 is MGHRA, CDR2 YSYEKL. CDR3 size: 15 residues. CDR3 nucleotides: TGCGCCAGCAGCCAAGACGGGGGGACTCTTGGGGAGCAGTACTTC. This sequence encodes CASSQDGGTLGEQYF.

The rearrangement joins TRBV5-8 to TRBJ2-1; no clear D gene. This CDR3 has 12 residues. Trimming left V 4 bases short and J 6 bases short, with 8 bases between. CDR1 is SGHTS, CDR2 YDEGEE, per germline. The CDR3 here is CASSHAVNEQFF. The CDR3 DNA follows: TGTGCCAGCAGCCATGCGGTCAATGAGCAGTTCTTC.

The J gene is TRBJ2-1, the V gene TRBV27, with D unclear. The CDR3 sequence is 15 residues long. From germline, CDR1 is MNHEY and CDR2 SMNVEV (reference sequence). V lost 4 bases and J 0 bases, leaving 10 bases between the germline ends. For the CDR3, the DNA is TGTGCCAGCAGTTCCATAGGAGACTCCTACAATGAGCAGTTCTTC. As protein: CASSSIGDSYNEQFF.

The chain links TRBV30 to TRBJ1-1; D gene uncertain. This CDR3 has 11 residues. V was clipped by 2 bases and J by 4 bases, with 5 bases between them. CDR1 is GTSNPN and CDR2 is SVGIG in the germline V gene (reference sequence). CDR3 sequence reads: CAWSPATEAFF. The CDR3 bases are TGTGCCTGGAGTCCCGCCACTGAAGCTTTCTTT. The full variable domain, its missing parts supplied by reference TRBV30 and TRBJ1-1, is SQTIHQWPATLVQPVGSPLSLECTVEGTSNPNLYWYRQAAGRGLQLLFYSVGIGQISSEVPQNLSASRPQDRQFILSSKKLLLSDSGFYLCAWSPATEAFFGQGTRLTVV.

A single count supports this clone. V is TRBV27 and J is TRBJ1-4; D unclear. The CDR3 sequence is 12 residues long. The V gene's germline CDR1 is MNHEY and CDR2 SMNVEV (reference sequence). Trimming pared 3 bases from V and 10 bases from J, leaving 9 bases between. The DNA for the CDR3 is TGTGCCAGCAGTTTCCCATTTGGAAAACTGTTTTTT. It specifies CASSFPFGKLFF.

The chain recombines TRBV7-6 with TRBJ2-2, with TRBD2 matching 10 bases. Germline lookup yields CDR1 SGHVS and CDR2 FNYEAQ. The J segment lost 10 bases and the V segment lost 2 bases, leaving 7 bases of the junction unmatched. The CDR3 length is 15 residues. CDR3: CASSLSSGRGEELFF. CDR3 sequence (DNA): TGTGCCAGCAGCTTATCTAGCGGGAGAGGGGAGGAGCTGTTTTTT.

The V call is TRBV5-5, the J call TRBJ1-5; D uncertain. Germline lookup yields CDR1 SGHKS and CDR2 YYEKEE (reference sequence). This CDR3 is built from 14 residues. V lost 4 bases and J lost 6, with 14 bases in between. The CDR3 coding sequence is TGTGCCAGCAGCGGGTCGGGTTTCGGTCAGCCCCAGCATTTT. Amino acids: CASSGSGFGQPQHF.

CDR3 amino acids: CASSLVAGGPSGQYF. As DNA, the CDR3 is TGTGCCAGCAGCTTAGTAGCGGGAGGGCCGTCCGGGCAGTACTTC. The rearrangement uses TRBV13 and TRBJ2-7, with 11 positions matching TRBD2. Germline V gene sequence: CDR1 PRHDT, CDR2 FYEKMQ (reference sequence). Trimming took 1 base from V and 9 from J; bases not matched to a gene: 8. The CDR3 covers 15 residues.

The rearrangement links TRBV7-9 to TRBJ2-7; the match to TRBD2 covers 7 bases. Per the germline V gene, CDR1 is SEHNR and CDR2 is FQNEAQ (reference sequence). The J segment lost 3 bases and the V segment lost 7 bases, leaving 9 bases of the junction unmatched. The CDR3 loop spans 14 amino acids. Here the CDR3 DNA reads TGTGCCAGCAACCCTGAGGGACTAAGCTACGAGCAGTACTTC. Encoded protein: CASNPEGLSYEQYF.

The chain has TRBV9 and TRBJ2-5, with 8 positions matching TRBD1. V was pared by 4 bases and J by 1 base, with 21 bases of the junction left unmatched. The CDR3 has 20 amino acids. Germline lookup yields CDR1 SGDLS and CDR2 YYNGEE. The CDR3 here is CASSSSGRQGQRTPQETQYF. The CDR3, as DNA: TGTGCCAGCAGCTCGTCTGGGAGACAGGGGCAAAGAACTCCCCAAGAGACCCAGTACTTC.

This rearrangement joins TRBV9 to TRBJ2-3, with 10 bases matching TRBD2. Per the germline V gene, CDR1 is SGDLS and CDR2 is YYNGEE. The CDR3 consists of 19 residues. V gave up 3 bases and J gave up 4 bases; unmatched junction bases: 17. CDR3: CASSDRLGPLAGDADTQYF. The CDR3 bases are TGTGCCAGCAGCGACCGACTTGGCCCCCTAGCGGGAGACGCAGATACGCAGTATTTT. The variable domain in full, completed from reference TRBV9 and TRBJ2-3, reads DSGVTQTPKHLITATGQRVTLRCSPRSGDLSVYWYQQSLDQGLQFLIQYYNGEERAKGNILERFSAQQFPDLHSELNLSSLELGDSALYFCASSDRLGPLAGDADTQYFGPGTRLTVL.

The chain combines TRBV4-3 with TRBJ2-7; D is unresolved. Germline V gene sequence: CDR1 LGHNA, CDR2 YSLEER. The germline V and J ends were trimmed by 2 bases and 3 bases, with 8 bases remaining between them. The CDR3 length is 13 residues. Here the CDR3 DNA reads TGCGCCAGCAGCCAATTCGTGAGCTACGAGCAGTACTTC. Translating it yields CASSQFVSYEQYF.

The chain recombines TRBV5-5 with TRBJ1-3, with unresolved D. The CDR3 is 12 amino acids. V was shortened by 4 bases and J by 4 bases, with 6 bases between the two germline ends. Looked up from germline, CDR1 is SGHKS and CDR2 is YYEKEE (reference sequence). The chain's CDR3 is CASSPGGNTIYF. CDR3 DNA: TGTGCCAGCAGCCCCGGGGGAAACACCATATATTTT.